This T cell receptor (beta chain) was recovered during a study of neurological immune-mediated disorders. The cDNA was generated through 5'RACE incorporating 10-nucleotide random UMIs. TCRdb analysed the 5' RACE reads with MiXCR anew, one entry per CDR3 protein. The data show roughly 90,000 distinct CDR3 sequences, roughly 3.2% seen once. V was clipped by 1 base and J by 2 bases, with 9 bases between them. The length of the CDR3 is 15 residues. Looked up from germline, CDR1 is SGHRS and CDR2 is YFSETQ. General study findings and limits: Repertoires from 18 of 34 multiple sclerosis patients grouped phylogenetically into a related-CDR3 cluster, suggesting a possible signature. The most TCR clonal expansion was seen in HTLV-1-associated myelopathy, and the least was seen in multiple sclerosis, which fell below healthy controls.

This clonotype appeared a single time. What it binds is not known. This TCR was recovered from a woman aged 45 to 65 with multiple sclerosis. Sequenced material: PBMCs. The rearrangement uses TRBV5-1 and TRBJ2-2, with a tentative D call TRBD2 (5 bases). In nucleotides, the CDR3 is TGCGCCAGCAGCTTGTCTGGAGGCAACACCGGGGAGCTGTTTTTT. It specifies CASSLSGGNTGELFF. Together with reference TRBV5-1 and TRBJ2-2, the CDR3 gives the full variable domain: KAGVTQTPRYLIKTRGQQVTLSCSPISGHRSVSWYQQTPGQGLQFLFEYFSETQRNKGNFPGRFSGRQFSNSRSEMNVSTLELGDSALYLCASSLSGGNTGELFFGEGSRLTVL.